The 5 T cell receptor beta chains reported below all come from one sample, sequenced in a study of type 1 regulatory T cells. Antigen specificity for these receptors is unknown. TCRdb reprocessed the reads via MiXCR and lists one record per CDR3 protein. Seen here are about 23,000 distinct CDR3 sequences, approximately 51% observed once, and the top ten hold roughly 5%. The sample was cultured T cells, either the whole culture or a sorted T cell fraction (not recorded which). These receptor sequences come from a human donor in good health.

The chain joins TRBV21-1 to TRBJ2-1; the D call in the table, TRBD1, was not verified against the DNA. TRBV21-1 is an annotated pseudogene. This CDR3 contains 16 residues. CDR3 nucleotide sequence: TGTGCCAGCAGCAAAGGACTCCCCCTGTCCGACAATGAGCAGTTCTTC. Its protein is CASSKGLPLSDNEQFF.

The rearrangement uses TRBV5-1 and TRBJ2-1; D remains ambiguous. CDR1 SGHRS and CDR2 YFSETQ come from the germline V gene. Trimming pared 1 base from V and 6 bases from J, leaving 8 bases between. This CDR3 spans 13 amino acids. DNA of the CDR3: TGCGCCAGCAGCTTGATCCTAGGCAATGAGCAGTTCTTC. Amino acid sequence: CASSLILGNEQFF. Complete variable domain (other parts from reference TRBV5-1 and TRBJ2-1): KAGVTQTPRYLIKTRGQQVTLSCSPISGHRSVSWYQQTPGQGLQFLFEYFSETQRNKGNFPGRFSGRQFSNSRSEMNVSTLELGDSALYLCASSLILGNEQFFGPGTRLTVL.

The V gene is TRBV28, the J gene TRBJ1-2, with 10 nucleotides matching TRBD1. The length of the CDR3 is 14 residues. V was pared by 7 bases and J by 2 bases, with 4 bases of the junction left unmatched. The V gene's germline CDR1 is MDHEN and CDR2 SYDVKM. CDR3 region: CASKPGQGNYGYTF. The CDR3 DNA follows: TGTGCCAGCAAGCCGGGACAGGGGAACTATGGCTACACCTTC.

At least ten counts were recorded for this clonotype. The chain is built from TRBV7-9 and TRBJ1-4; perhaps TRBD1 as D (5 bases). V lost 4 bases and J lost 8, with 17 bases in between. The CDR3 loop spans 15 amino acids. Looked up from germline, CDR1 is SEHNR and CDR2 is FQNEAQ (reference sequence). The CDR3 DNA sequence: TGTGCCAGCAGCTCCCCCGTGGGGCTGCAGGAAAAACTGTTTTTT. Translation: CASSSPVGLQEKLFF.

The rearrangement joins TRBV27 to TRBJ1-1; D is perhaps TRBD1 (6 bases). CDR1 is MNHEY and CDR2 is SMNVEV in the germline V gene (reference sequence). The ends were cut back, 0 bases at V and 6 bases at J, with 14 bases in the middle. The length of the CDR3 is 15 residues. CDR3 nucleotides: TGTGCCAGCAGTTTATCATTGGGGGGGGCGGCTGAAGCTTTCTTT. Encoded protein: CASSLSLGGAAEAFF.